This T cell receptor (beta chain) derives from a study of T cell responses to AZD1222 COVID-19 vaccine. There are 16 residues in the CDR3. General study results and limits: Across spike, vaccine-associated CD4 TCRs were found, dominant at 160-218 and 743-854.

Details on this clone: Its antigen remains unknown.

This table comes from immunoSEQ multiplex PCR, and its TCRdb copy is limited to in-frame clones, with some not included. The sample yields about 130,000 clones, around 94% seen once. This specimen was peripheral blood, taken on day 0 of AZD1222 vaccination. This rearrangement joins TRBV12-1 to TRBJ1-2. TRBV12-1 constitutes a pseudogene. The TCR originated in an adult in good health. The CDR3 sequence: CASSFVGPTGNYGYTF. The CDR3 DNA sequence: TGTGCCAGCAGCTTTGTTGGCCCGACTGGTAACTATGGCTACACCTTC.